This TCR beta chain came from a study of sequential checkpoint blockade in melanoma. About the research overall: Both treatment sequences were followed by maintenance nivolumab. About two dozen patients had tumor biopsies before treatment and at week 13.

Documented treatment: randomized to nivolumab then ipilimumab (arm A) or the reverse (arm B). DNA-damaging chemotherapy had not been given to any patient beforehand. The table lists this clone with a count of one. The method was immunoSEQ multiplex PCR; TCRdb's version includes in-frame clones alone and lacks a portion of them. In the table there are 1,500 to 2,000 clones, 18% of which are singletons. The CDR3 is 15 amino acids. Germline CDR1 LNHNV, CDR2 YYDKDF (reference sequence). J lost 6 bases, V lost 0 bases, and 6 bases had no gene match. The specimen was tumor tissue (inferred from file names), collected from a patient given nivolumab and ipilimumab in sequence. The V gene is TRBV15, the J gene TRBJ1-2; 8 bases are shared with TRBD1. The TCR comes from a human donor with melanoma. CDR3 bases: TGTGCCACCAGCAGAGATATATCAGGGGGCCATGGCTACACCTTC. It specifies CATSRDISGGHGYTF. The variable domain in full, completed from reference TRBV15 and TRBJ1-2, reads DAMVIQNPRYQVTQFGKPVTLSCSQTLNHNVMYWYQQKSSQAPKLLFHYYDKDFNNEADTPDNFQSRRPNTSFCFLDIRSPGLGDTAMYLCATSRDISGGHGYTFGSGTRLTVV.